This T cell receptor (beta chain) was captured in a study of shared clonotypes between healthy human individuals. Study results and caveats: Around 5% of naive CD4 clonotypes were common to four donors.

This clone was picked up a small number of times. Its antigen is currently unknown. V was pared by 0 bases and J by 5 bases, with 9 bases between. The CDR3 loop spans 13 amino acids. Germline-derived CDR1 and CDR2 are SGDLS and YYNGEE. The protocol was immunoSEQ multiplex PCR, while the TCRdb copy is restricted to in-frame clones and leaves out a portion. The sample lists about 1 million clones, roughly 75% occurring once. The rearrangement links TRBV9 to TRBJ2-7; TRBD2 might be the D (5 bases). The TCR sequence derives from a young man in good health. Sample: memory CD4+ T cells sorted from blood. The subset was: CD45RA-negative fraction. CDR3 bases: TGTGCCAGCAGCGTAGGAGGGAACAACGAGCAGTACTTC. Residues: CASSVGGNNEQYF.